This T cell receptor beta chain was sequenced in a study of identical twins (dated by TCRdb to 2016 to 2017). Study-level background: TCR alpha and beta repertoires from monozygotic twins, unrelated adults of various ages and cord blood were deep-sequenced to test whether fetal clonotypes persist. To rule out contamination, the twin experiments were replicated at different times with different library preparation protocols.

Broad study findings and their caveats: Recombination models systematically underestimated out-of-frame TCR alpha sharing in monozygotic twins but agreed with sharing between unrelated individuals. Because the same donors could not be followed over many years, the conclusions depended on cross-sectional statistical analysis. In beta out-of-frame sequences, excess twin sharing was weaker, because having fewer shared sequences lowered the signal-to-noise ratio. Zero-insertion analyses could be partly confounded by invariant T cells such as MAIT and iNKT, although diverse VJ usage argued against such confounding for most clonotypes. Compared with coincidental sharing between unrelated individuals, an excess of low generation-probability sequences was observed among out-of-frame TCR alpha sequences shared between twins. Abundant cord blood beta clonotypes had fewer insertions, young adult naive repertoires showed a similar but weaker trend, and memory repertoires showed no such trend.

This clonotype was counted only a few times. Its target antigen remains unknown. Per-nucleotide qualities are absent, and no much larger clonotype sits a single base away. Only healthy Caucasian donors were included. Three unrelated non-twin adults were additionally sequenced: a male aged 18 to 29, a male aged 50 to 60 and a female aged 50 to 60. Using Miltenyi CD45RO+ enrichment and human naive T-cell isolation kits, memory (CD45RO+) and naive T cells were isolated from PBMC. Libraries were made using 5' RACE. Instrument on record: Illumina HiSeq 2000. A universal primer binding site was added through template switching, and the final cDNA carried a unique molecular identifier so that TCR cDNA molecules could be counted accurately. Specific primers in the conserved constant-segment region were used to synthesize first-strand cDNA for TCR alpha and beta chains. Each cDNA library was double barcoded, with a SMART-Mk sample barcode plus Illumina barcodes, to control for contamination. Two successive PCR steps introduced TruSeq adapter sequences along with Illumina sample barcodes. TCR alpha and beta cDNA libraries were sequenced on the Illumina HiSeq platform with custom primers. Per the original workflow: Unique molecular identifiers were extracted from raw reads with MiGEC, and CDR3 positions were determined with MiXCR. Recombination models were inferred per individual with the repgenHMM and IGoR tools using an EM algorithm. The analysis of shared clonotypes was done with the tcR package in R, with sharing normalized by the product of cloneset sizes. To study raw recombination free of thymic and clonal selection effects, out-of-frame nonproductive sequences were analyzed. TCRdb trimmed the raw reads at Q25, called clones with MiXCR and kept productive beta chains. One record per CDR3 amino acid sequence lists the most common genes and DNA. None of the V and J calls come from the authors' own analysis; TCRdb made them. Recorded for this sample are 350,000 to 450,000 distinct CDR3 sequences; roughly 20% of them occurred a single time. The ten largest clones add up to roughly an eighth of the sample.

CDR1 MDHEN and CDR2 SYDVKM were looked up in the germline V gene. Including the terminal cysteine and phenylalanine, the CDR3 comprises 12 residues. Only CDR3 DNA remains: 36 bases, in frame from the first base. From V the trimming removes 5 bases and from J it removes 6 bases, while the gene matches leave 3 bases of the junction unaccounted for. The receptor was isolated from a man between 45 and 60 years old in good health. The chain is encoded by TRBV28 joined to TRBJ2-7; TRBD1 lines up with 8 middle nucleotides. The specimen sequenced was naive T cells sorted from blood. This specimen's cell subset or site label, per the study, means: cells isolated with a human naive T-cell isolation kit. CDR3 loop: CASSPGQGEQYF. In nucleotide form, the sequence is TGTGCCAGCAGTCCCGGACAGGGCGAGCAGTACTTC.